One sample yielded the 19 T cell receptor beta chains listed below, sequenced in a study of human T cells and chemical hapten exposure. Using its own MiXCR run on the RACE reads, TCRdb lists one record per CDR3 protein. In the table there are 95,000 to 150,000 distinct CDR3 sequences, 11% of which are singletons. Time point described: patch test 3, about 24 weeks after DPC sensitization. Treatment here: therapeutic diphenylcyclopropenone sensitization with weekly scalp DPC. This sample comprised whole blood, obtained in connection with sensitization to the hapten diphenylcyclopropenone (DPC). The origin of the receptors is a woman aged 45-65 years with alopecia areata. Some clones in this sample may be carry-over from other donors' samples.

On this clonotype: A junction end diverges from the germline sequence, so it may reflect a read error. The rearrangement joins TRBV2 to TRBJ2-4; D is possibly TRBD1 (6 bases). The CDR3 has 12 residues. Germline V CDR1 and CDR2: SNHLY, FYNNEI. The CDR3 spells CASSEASRGLRF. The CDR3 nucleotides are TGTGCCAGCAGTGAAGCTTCAAGGGGGTTGCGCTTC.

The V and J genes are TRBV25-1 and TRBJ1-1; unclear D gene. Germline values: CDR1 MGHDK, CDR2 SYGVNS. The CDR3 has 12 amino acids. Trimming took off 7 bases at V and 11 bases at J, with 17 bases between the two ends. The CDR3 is CASTGGIGSAFF. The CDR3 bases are TGTGCCAGCACGGGCGGAATTGGGTCTGCTTTCTTT.

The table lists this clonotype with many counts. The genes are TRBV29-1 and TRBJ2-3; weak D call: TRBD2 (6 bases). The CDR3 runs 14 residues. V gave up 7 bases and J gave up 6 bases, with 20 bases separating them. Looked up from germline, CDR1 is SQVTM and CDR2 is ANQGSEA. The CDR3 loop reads CSANPTHAGDTQYF. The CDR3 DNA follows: TGCAGCGCCAATCCCACCCACGCGGGGGATACGCAGTATTTT.

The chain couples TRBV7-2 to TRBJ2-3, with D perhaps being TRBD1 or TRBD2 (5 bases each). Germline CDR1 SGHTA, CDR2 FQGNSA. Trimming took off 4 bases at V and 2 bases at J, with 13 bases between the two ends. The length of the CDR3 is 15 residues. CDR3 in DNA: TGTGCCAGCAGCTCGGGGACCGTCCTCACAGATACGCAGTATTTT. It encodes CASSSGTVLTDTQYF.

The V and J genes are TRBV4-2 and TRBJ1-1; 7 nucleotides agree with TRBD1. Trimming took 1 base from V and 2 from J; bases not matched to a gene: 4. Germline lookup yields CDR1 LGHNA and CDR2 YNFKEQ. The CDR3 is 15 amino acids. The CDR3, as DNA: TGTGCCAGCAGCCAAGGGGGACAGAGAAACACTGAAGCTTTCTTT. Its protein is CASSQGGQRNTEAFF.

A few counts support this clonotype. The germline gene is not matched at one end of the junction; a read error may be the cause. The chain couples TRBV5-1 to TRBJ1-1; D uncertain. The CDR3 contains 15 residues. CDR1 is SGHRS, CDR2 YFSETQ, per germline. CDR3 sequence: CASSLGAGRNTEAFF. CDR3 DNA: TGCGCCAGCAGTTTGGGAGCCGGCCGGAACACTGAAGCTTTCTTT.

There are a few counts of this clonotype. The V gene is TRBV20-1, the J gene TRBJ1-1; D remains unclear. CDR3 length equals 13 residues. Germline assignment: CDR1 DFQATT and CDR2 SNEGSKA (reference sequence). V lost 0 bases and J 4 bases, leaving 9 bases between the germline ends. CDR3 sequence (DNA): TGCAGTGCTAGAGATCTAGTGATCACTGAAGCTTTCTTT. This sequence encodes CSARDLVITEAFF.

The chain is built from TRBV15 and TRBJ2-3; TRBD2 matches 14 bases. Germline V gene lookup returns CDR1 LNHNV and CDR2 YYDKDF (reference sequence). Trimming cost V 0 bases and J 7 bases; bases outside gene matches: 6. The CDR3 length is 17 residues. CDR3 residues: CATSRDRGLAGGNTQYF. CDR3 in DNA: TGTGCCACCAGCAGAGATCGTGGACTAGCGGGAGGAAATACGCAGTATTTT. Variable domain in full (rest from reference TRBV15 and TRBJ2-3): DAMVIQNPRYQVTQFGKPVTLSCSQTLNHNVMYWYQQKSSQAPKLLFHYYDKDFNNEADTPDNFQSRRPNTSFCFLDIRSPGLGDTAMYLCATSRDRGLAGGNTQYFGPGTRLTVL.

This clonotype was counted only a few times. The CDR3 protein is CASSLGQGTGKLFF. Written as DNA, the CDR3 is TGTGCCAGCAGTTTGGGACAGGGGACCGGAAAACTGTTTTTT. The rearrangement joins TRBV28 to TRBJ1-4; TRBD1 aligns across 10 bases. Germline V gene sequence: CDR1 MDHEN, CDR2 SYDVKM. The CDR3 is 14 residues long. With 3 bases clipped from V and 10 bases from J, the junction kept 5 bases outside the gene matches. The full variable domain, in which reference TRBV28 and TRBJ1-4 provide the parts outside the CDR3, is DVKVTQSSRYLVKRTGEKVFLECVQDMDHENMFWYRQDPGLGLRLIYFSYDVKMKEKGDIPEGYSVSREKKERFSLILESASTNQTSMYLCASSLGQGTGKLFFGSGTQLSVL.

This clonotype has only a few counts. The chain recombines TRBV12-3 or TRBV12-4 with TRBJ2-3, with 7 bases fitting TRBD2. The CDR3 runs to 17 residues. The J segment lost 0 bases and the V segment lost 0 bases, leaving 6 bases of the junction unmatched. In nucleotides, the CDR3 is TGTGCCAGCAGTTTAGCTTGGCTAGCGGTTAGCACAGATACGCAGTATTTT. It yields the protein CASSLAWLAVSTDTQYF.

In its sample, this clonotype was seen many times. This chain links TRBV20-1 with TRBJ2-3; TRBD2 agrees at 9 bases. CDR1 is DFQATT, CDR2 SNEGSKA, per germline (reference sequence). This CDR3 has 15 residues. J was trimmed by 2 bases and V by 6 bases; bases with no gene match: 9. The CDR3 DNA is TGCAGTGCCCCTCGAGCTAGCGGGATCACAGATACGCAGTATTTT. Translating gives CSAPRASGITDTQYF.

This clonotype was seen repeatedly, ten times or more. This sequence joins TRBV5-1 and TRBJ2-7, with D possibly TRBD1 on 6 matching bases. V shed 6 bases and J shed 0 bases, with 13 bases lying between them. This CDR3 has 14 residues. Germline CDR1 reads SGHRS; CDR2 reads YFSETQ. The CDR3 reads CASTPQGTSYEQYF. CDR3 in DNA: TGCGCCAGCACCCCACAGGGTACCTCCTACGAGCAGTACTTC.

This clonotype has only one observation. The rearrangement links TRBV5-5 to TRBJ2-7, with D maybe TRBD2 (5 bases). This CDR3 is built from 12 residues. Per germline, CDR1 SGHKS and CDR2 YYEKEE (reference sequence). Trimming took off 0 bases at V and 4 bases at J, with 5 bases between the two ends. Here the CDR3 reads CASSLGEYEQYF. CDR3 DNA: TGTGCCAGCAGCTTGGGGGAGTACGAGCAGTACTTC.

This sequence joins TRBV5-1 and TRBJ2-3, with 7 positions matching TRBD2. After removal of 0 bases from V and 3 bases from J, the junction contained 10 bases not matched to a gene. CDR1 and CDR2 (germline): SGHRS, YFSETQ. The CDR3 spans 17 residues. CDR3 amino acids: CASSLVLADPGTDTQYF. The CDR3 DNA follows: TGCGCCAGCAGCTTGGTGCTAGCGGACCCGGGGACAGATACGCAGTATTTT.

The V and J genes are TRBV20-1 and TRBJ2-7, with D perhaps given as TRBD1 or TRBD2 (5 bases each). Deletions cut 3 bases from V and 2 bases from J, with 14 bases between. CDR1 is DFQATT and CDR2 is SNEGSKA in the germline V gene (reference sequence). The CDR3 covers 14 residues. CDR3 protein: CSARISGPPYEQYF. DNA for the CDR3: TGCAGTGCTAGGATCTCGGGGCCGCCCTACGAGCAGTACTTC.

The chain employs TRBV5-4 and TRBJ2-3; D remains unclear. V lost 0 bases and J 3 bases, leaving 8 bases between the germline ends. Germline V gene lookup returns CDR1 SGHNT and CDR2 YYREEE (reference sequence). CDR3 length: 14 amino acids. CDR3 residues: CASSLGPDTDTQYF. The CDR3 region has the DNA TGTGCCAGCAGCTTGGGGCCCGATACAGATACGCAGTATTTT.

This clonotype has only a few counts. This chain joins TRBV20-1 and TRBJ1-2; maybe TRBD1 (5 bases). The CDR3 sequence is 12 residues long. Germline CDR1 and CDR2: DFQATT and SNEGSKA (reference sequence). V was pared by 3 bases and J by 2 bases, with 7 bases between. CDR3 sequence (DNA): TGCAGTGCTAGCCAGGGCAACTATGGCTACACCTTC. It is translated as CSASQGNYGYTF.

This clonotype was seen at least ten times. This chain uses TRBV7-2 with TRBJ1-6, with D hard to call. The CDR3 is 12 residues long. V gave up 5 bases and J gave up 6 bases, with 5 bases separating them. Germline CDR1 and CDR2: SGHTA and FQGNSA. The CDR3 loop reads CASSAPNSPLHF. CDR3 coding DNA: TGTGCCAGCAGCGCCCCTAATTCACCCCTCCACTTT.

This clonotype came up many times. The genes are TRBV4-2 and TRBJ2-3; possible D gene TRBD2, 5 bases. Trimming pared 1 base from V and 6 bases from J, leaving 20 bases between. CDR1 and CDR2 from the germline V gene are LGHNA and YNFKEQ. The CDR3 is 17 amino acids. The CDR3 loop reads CASSQVLSGGRGDTQYF. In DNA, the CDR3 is TGTGCCAGCAGCCAAGTTCTCTCGGGCGGCAGAGGGGATACGCAGTATTTT.